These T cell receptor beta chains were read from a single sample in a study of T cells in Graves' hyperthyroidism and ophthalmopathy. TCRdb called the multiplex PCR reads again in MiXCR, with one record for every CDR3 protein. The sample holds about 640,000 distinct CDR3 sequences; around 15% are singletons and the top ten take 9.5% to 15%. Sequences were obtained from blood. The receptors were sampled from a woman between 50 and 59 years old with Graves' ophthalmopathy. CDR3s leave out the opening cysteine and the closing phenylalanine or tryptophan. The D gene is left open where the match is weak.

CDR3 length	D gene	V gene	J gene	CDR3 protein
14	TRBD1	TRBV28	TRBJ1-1	ASRPRTGGENTEAF
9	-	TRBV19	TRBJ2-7	ANSGDYEQY
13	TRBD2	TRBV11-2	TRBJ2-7	ASSSIRTSWYEQY
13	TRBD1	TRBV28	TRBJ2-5	ASSQGQGPQETQY
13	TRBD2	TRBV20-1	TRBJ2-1	SAVAGWYSYNEQF
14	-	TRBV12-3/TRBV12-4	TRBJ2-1	ASSLILGDPGNEQF
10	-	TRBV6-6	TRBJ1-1	ASSYRWSEAF
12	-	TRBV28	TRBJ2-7	ASTDPGESYEQY
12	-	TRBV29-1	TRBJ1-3	SVLRQGGGNTIY
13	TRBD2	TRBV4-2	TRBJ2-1	ASSQDRLAENEQF
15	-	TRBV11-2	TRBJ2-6	ASSLAVPYSGANVLT
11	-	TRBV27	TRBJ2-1	ATRPRSYNEQF
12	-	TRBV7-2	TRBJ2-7	ASSSRTEYYEQY
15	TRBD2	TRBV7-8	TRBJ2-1	ASSTRLAGTNYNEQF
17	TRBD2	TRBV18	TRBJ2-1	ASSPPLLGTSGVNNEQF
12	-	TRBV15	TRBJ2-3	ATSTGGPTDTQY
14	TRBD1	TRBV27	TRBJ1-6	ASSLTTGGAQSPLH
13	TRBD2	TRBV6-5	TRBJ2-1	ASSYLPGLENEQF
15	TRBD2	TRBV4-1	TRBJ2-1	ASSPYLSRTSGNEQF
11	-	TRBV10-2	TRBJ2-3	ASSSGQTDTQY
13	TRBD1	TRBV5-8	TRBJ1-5	ASSLRTGGHQPQH
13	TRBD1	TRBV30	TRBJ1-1	ALGTGAIMNTEAF
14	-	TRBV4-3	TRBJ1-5	TSSQDPYGSNQPQH
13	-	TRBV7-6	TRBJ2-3	ASSLTTTSTDTQY
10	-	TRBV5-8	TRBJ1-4	ASSAYKGKLF
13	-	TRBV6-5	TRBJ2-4	ASSYAGVGKNIQY
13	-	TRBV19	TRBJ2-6	ASSMSLSGANVLT
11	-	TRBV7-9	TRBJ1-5	ASSKGGSQPQH
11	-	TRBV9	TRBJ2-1	ASSVGSNNEQF
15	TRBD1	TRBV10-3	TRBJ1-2	AISERGGTGPAPCYT
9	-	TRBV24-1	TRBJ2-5	ATGVGETQY
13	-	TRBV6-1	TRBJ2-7	ASSRPGLSSYEQY
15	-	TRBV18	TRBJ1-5	ASSPSRADIPPQPQH
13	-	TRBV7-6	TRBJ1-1	ASSPNGKGGTEAF
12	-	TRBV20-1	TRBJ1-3	SASVSTEGNTIY
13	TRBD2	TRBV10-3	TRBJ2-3	ATIPGRASTDTQY
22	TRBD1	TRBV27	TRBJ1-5	ASSSFFPKRDRAFTNGGNQPQH
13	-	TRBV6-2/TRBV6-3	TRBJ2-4	ASSKGVLAKNIQY
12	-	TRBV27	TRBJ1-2	ASRGAGPTNGYT
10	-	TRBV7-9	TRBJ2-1	ASATGNNEQF
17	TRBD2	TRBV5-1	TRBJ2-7	ASSFSGLAGGGGIYEQY